Listed here are 24 T cell receptor beta chains from one sample, sequenced in a study of CD8 T cells in ankylosing spondylitis. TCRdb processed the 5' RACE reads anew with MiXCR; each CDR3 protein has one entry. The table has about 250,000 distinct CDR3 sequences, 20% to 30% seen once; the top ten hold less than 0.75%. The sample taken for sequencing was blood, either unsorted or a sorted T cell fraction (not recorded which). The receptors here all came from a male donor with ankylosing spondylitis or in good health (not recorded which).

This clonotype was seen more than once but under ten times. The rearrangement links TRBV10-3 to TRBJ1-1; D gene unclear. V lost 0 bases and J lost 1, with 6 bases in between. The CDR3 totals 14 residues. Per the germline V gene, CDR1 is ENHRY and CDR2 is SYGVKD. The CDR3 loop is CAISESKKNTEAFF. The CDR3 nucleotides read TGTGCCATCAGTGAGTCCAAGAAGAACACTGAAGCTTTCTTT.

The J gene is TRBJ1-2, the V gene TRBV19; D remains ambiguous. CDR1 and CDR2 from the germline V gene are LNHDA and SQIVND (reference sequence). Trimming took off 4 bases at V and 0 bases at J, with 12 bases between the two ends. The CDR3 loop spans 15 amino acids. Here the CDR3 reads CASSRREITNYGYTF. The CDR3 DNA sequence: TGTGCCAGTAGTAGAAGGGAGATTACTAACTATGGCTACACCTTC.

This clonotype was detected ten times or more. This sequence joins TRBV24-1 and TRBJ2-5; D possibly corresponds to TRBD1 (6 bases). V dropped 5 bases and J dropped 1 base, with 19 bases sitting between them. The CDR3 length is 17 residues. Germline CDR1 is KGHDR and CDR2 is SFDVKD. CDR3 sequence reads: CATSVQTGWIPQETQYF. CDR3 DNA: TGTGCCACCAGTGTGCAGACAGGATGGATACCCCAAGAGACCCAGTACTTC.

This clonotype was counted ten times or more. The V call is TRBV2, the J call TRBJ1-2, with D hard to call. The V end lost 5 bases, the J end lost 3 bases, and 13 bases lay between the germline ends. Looked up from germline, CDR1 is SNHLY and CDR2 is FYNNEI. This CDR3 has 14 residues. CDR3 sequence (DNA): TGTGCCAGCAGTTGGACTCGAAGCTACTATGGCTACACCTTC. This codes for CASSWTRSYYGYTF.

The J gene is TRBJ2-7, the V gene TRBV10-2, with 8 bases matching TRBD1. Germline trimming cut 3 bases from V and 5 bases from J; bases unmatched to any gene: 6. The germline gives CDR1 WSHSY, CDR2 SAAADI. This CDR3 spans 14 amino acids. The CDR3 nucleotides are TGCGCCAGCAGTGATTCCGGGACAGGTGACGAGCAGTACTTC. Amino acids: CASSDSGTGDEQYF.

There are a few counts of this clonotype. V usage is TRBV20-1 and J usage is TRBJ2-1; D ambiguous. Trimming stripped 1 base from V and 7 bases from J, with 11 bases between. The CDR3 covers 13 residues. Germline V gene data show CDR1 as DFQATT and CDR2 as SNEGSKA (reference sequence). CDR3 sequence (DNA): TGCAGTGCTAGAGGCCAGCCGGCTAATGAGCAGTTCTTC. Its protein is CSARGQPANEQFF.

The V call is TRBV29-1, the J call TRBJ2-7; 8 nucleotides align to TRBD2. V was pared by 4 bases and J by 1 base, with 9 bases of the junction left unmatched. Germline loops: CDR1 SQVTM, CDR2 ANQGSEA. This CDR3 comprises 15 residues. Here the CDR3 DNA reads TGCAGCGTTGCCGGGGGGGCCGTTCGGTCCTACGAGCAGTACTTC. Its translation is CSVAGGAVRSYEQYF.

This clonotype appeared many times. The chain joins TRBV5-1 to TRBJ2-7; no reliable D call. CDR1 and CDR2 from the germline V gene are SGHRS and YFSETQ. Deletions cut 9 bases from V and 5 bases from J, with 21 bases between. CDR3 length: 14 residues. The CDR3 reads CATARPGKYHEQYF. For the CDR3, the DNA is TGCGCCACCGCAAGACCCGGAAAATACCACGAGCAGTACTTC.

This clonotype was seen many times. The chain has TRBV29-1 and TRBJ1-2; no clear D. Germline assignment: CDR1 SQVTM and CDR2 ANQGSEA. V shed 4 bases and J shed 2 bases, with 14 bases lying between them. The CDR3 has 14 residues. CDR3 sequence: CSVVGRVGNYGYTF. For the CDR3, the DNA is TGCAGCGTTGTCGGGAGGGTTGGCAACTATGGCTACACCTTC. Combining the CDR3 with reference TRBV29-1 and TRBJ1-2 gives the whole variable domain SAVISQKPSRDICQRGTSLTIQCQVDSQVTMMFWYRQQPGQSLTLIATANQGSEATYESGFVIDKFPISRPNLTFSTLTVSNMSPEDSSIYLCSVVGRVGNYGYTFGSGTRLTVV.

This clonotype was detected many times. J is TRBJ2-3 and V is TRBV5-1; D gene uncertain. The CDR3 has 13 amino acids. CDR1 is SGHRS, CDR2 YFSETQ, per germline. The V and J ends lost 4 bases and 2 bases respectively, with 8 bases between them. CDR3 loop: CASSLTPTDTQYF. The CDR3 DNA sequence: TGCGCCAGCAGCCTGACTCCCACAGATACGCAGTATTTT.

This clonotype was found a few times. The rearrangement joins TRBV10-3 to TRBJ2-1, with a possible D match to TRBD2 (7 bases). This CDR3 is built from 16 residues. The V and J ends lost 2 bases and 6 bases respectively, with 17 bases between them. In germline, CDR1 is ENHRY, CDR2 SYGVKD. The CDR3 sequence is CAISEGGANRGNEQFF. As DNA, the CDR3 is TGTGCCATCAGTGAGGGGGGGGCCAATAGGGGCAATGAGCAGTTCTTC.

This chain links TRBV20-1 with TRBJ2-5, with TRBD1 identical over 7 bases. J lost 7 bases, V lost 1 base, and 9 bases had no gene match. This CDR3 is built from 14 residues. Germline V CDR1 and CDR2: DFQATT, SNEGSKA (reference sequence). CDR3 sequence: CSARVDRALRTQYF. Here the CDR3 DNA reads TGCAGTGCTAGAGTCGACAGGGCCCTGCGGACCCAGTACTTC.

This sequence joins TRBV7-9 and TRBJ2-5; no reliable D call. CDR1 and CDR2 from the germline V gene are SEHNR and FQNEAQ (reference sequence). Trimming cost V 11 bases and J 5 bases, with 18 bases left between them. The CDR3 runs to 13 residues. The CDR3 sequence is CAGRATIGETQYF. The CDR3 DNA reads as TGTGCCGGTCGGGCGACGATCGGGGAGACCCAGTACTTC.

This chain joins TRBV10-3 and TRBJ2-2, with 10 bases aligning to TRBD1. The junction had 5 bases not matched to a gene; V was cut back by 10 bases and J by 3 bases. Germline V gene lookup returns CDR1 ENHRY and CDR2 SYGVKD. The CDR3 has 14 residues. This CDR3 is CATRTGGDTGELFF. Here the CDR3 DNA reads TGTGCCACCCGGACAGGGGGTGACACCGGGGAGCTGTTTTTT.

The chain employs TRBV12-3 or TRBV12-4 and TRBJ2-6, with D maybe TRBD1 (6 bases). The CDR3 is 14 amino acids. The V end was cut by 8 bases, the J end by 4 bases, with 12 bases between. CDR3 sequence reads: CASCRGSGANVLTF. The CDR3 coding sequence is TGTGCCAGCTGCAGGGGCTCCGGGGCCAACGTCCTGACTTTC.

The chain joins TRBV20-1 to TRBJ2-7; D not certain. The CDR3 is 12 amino acids. Per germline, CDR1 DFQATT and CDR2 SNEGSKA (reference sequence). The V and J ends lost 6 bases and 6 bases respectively, with 15 bases between them. The chain's CDR3 is CSASRVVVEQYF. The CDR3 DNA is TGCAGTGCCTCCCGGGTGGTGGTCGAGCAGTACTTC.

This clonotype was observed at least ten times. V is TRBV14 and J is TRBJ1-2, with D possibly being TRBD1 (5 bases). The ends were cut back, 4 bases at V and 4 bases at J, with 16 bases in the middle. The CDR3 consists of 15 residues. From germline, CDR1 is SGHDN and CDR2 FVKESK. The CDR3 DNA reads as TGTGCCAGCAGCCCAGCTGACAGTTTGATCTATGGCTACACCTTC. Protein sequence: CASSPADSLIYGYTF. The whole variable domain, filled in from reference TRBV14 and TRBJ1-2, reads EAGVTQFPSHSVIEKGQTVTLRCDPISGHDNLYWYRRVMGKEIKFLLHFVKESKQDESGMPNNRFLAERTGGTYSTLKVQPAELEDSGVYFCASSPADSLIYGYTFGSGTRLTVV.

There are a few counts of this clonotype. The V call is TRBV12-3 or TRBV12-4, the J call TRBJ2-2, with D unresolved. Trimming took 1 base from V and 11 from J, leaving 8 bases between them. The CDR3 runs 12 residues. CDR3 bases: TGTGCCAGCAGTTTAGGTGGTGTCGAGCTGTTTTTT. Translated: CASSLGGVELFF.

This clonotype has a count of ten or more. This chain uses TRBV20-1 with TRBJ2-1; TRBD2 aligns across 12 bases. The V gene end was trimmed by 1 base and the J gene end by 0 bases; junction bases not matched to a gene: 4. The length of the CDR3 is 17 residues. From germline, CDR1 is DFQATT and CDR2 SNEGSKA (reference sequence). The CDR3 is CSARASGGADSYNEQFF. For the CDR3, the DNA is TGCAGTGCTAGAGCTAGCGGGGGGGCCGACTCCTACAATGAGCAGTTCTTC.

The CDR3 bases are TGTGCCAGCTCACTGGGACAGGCGGACACCTACGAGCAGTACTTC. Encoded protein: CASSLGQADTYEQYF. The gene calls are TRBV18 and TRBJ2-7, with 8 bases identical to TRBD1. In germline, CDR1 is KGHSH, CDR2 LQKENI. The trim removed 4 bases at V and 2 bases at J, leaving 7 bases unmatched. CDR3 length: 15 residues.

This clonotype was recorded at least ten times. The chain employs TRBV5-5 and TRBJ2-7; no clear D. V lost 0 bases, J lost 2 bases, and 15 bases lay in between. Germline lookup yields CDR1 SGHKS and CDR2 YYEKEE (reference sequence). The CDR3 length is 16 residues. DNA of the CDR3: TGTGCCAGCAGCTTGGCGTTAGTCGACAAGCCCTACGAGCAGTACTTC. It is translated as CASSLALVDKPYEQYF. Filled out from reference TRBV5-5 and TRBJ2-7, the complete variable domain reads DAGVTQSPTHLIKTRGQQVTLRCSPISGHKSVSWYQQVLGQGPQFIFQYYEKEERGRGNFPDRFSARQFPNYSSELNVNALLLGDSALYLCASSLALVDKPYEQYFGPGTRLTVT.

Ten or more counts support this clonotype. In DNA, the CDR3 is TGTGCCAGCAGCTTAGCCCTCGGCCGAACCTCCTACGAGCAGTACTTC. Protein: CASSLALGRTSYEQYF. The rearrangement links TRBV11-2 to TRBJ2-7; no reliable D call. V gave up 1 base and J gave up 0 bases, with 13 bases separating them. The length of the CDR3 is 16 residues. CDR1 and CDR2 from the germline V gene are SGHAT and FQNNGV.

This clonotype has ten or more counts. V gene TRBV20-1 combines with J gene TRBJ2-4; D may be TRBD1 (5 bases). Trimming stripped 3 bases from V and 0 bases from J, with 15 bases between. There are 16 residues in the CDR3. CDR1 is DFQATT, CDR2 SNEGSKA, per germline (reference sequence). CDR3 amino acids: CSASQPLQVAKNIQYF. The DNA for the CDR3 is TGCAGTGCTAGTCAACCCCTACAGGTAGCCAAAAACATTCAGTACTTC.

The chain has TRBV28 and TRBJ1-2; D might be TRBD1 (5 bases). Germline loops: CDR1 MDHEN, CDR2 SYDVKM. V lost 8 bases to trimming and J lost 8 bases, with 12 bases between them. The CDR3 covers 11 residues. The CDR3 spells CASDSRGGYTF. CDR3 bases: TGTGCCAGCGACAGCCGTGGGGGCTACACCTTC.